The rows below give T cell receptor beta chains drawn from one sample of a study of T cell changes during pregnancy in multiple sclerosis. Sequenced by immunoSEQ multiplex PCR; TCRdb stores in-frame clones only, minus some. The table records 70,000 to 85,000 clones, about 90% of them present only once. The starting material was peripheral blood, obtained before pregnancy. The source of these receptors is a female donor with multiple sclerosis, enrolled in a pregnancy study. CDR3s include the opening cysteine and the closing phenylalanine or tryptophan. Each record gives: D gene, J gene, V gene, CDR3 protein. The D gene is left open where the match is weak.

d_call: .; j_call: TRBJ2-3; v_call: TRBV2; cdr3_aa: CASSEALGRGTQYF
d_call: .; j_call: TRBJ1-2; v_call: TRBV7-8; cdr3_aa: CASSVGVAYGYTF
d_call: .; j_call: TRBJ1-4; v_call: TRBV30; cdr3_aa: CATGFPATNEKLFF
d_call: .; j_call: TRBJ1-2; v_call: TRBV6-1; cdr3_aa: CASILTAGDGYTF
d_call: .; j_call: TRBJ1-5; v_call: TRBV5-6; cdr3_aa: CASSSDGGPNQPQHF
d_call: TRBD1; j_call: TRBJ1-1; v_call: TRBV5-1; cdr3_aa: CASSRGQGLTEAFF
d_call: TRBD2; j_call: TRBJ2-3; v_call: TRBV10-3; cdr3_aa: CAISAGTSGDRDTQYF
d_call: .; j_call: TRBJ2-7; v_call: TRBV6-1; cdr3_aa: CASSEAPGAYEQYF
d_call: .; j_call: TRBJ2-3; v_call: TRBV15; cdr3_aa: CATSTRKGPGTTSTDTQYF
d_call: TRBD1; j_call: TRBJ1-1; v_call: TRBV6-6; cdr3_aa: CASSYPRTGGIAEAFF
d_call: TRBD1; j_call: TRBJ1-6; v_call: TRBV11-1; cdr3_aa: CASRPGQGSFSYNSPLHF
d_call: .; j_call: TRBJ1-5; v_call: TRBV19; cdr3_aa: CASSMGQGRNQPQHF
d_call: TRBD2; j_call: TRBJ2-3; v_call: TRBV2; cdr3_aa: CASSERAGGLADTQYF
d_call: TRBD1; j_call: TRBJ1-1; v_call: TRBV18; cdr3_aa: CASSPRTGANTEAFF
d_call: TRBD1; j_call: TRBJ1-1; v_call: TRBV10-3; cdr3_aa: CAGRQGARSTEAFF
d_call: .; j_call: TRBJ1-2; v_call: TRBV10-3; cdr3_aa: CAINLGGNQNGYTF
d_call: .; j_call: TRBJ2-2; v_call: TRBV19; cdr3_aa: CASRRTFSPGELFF
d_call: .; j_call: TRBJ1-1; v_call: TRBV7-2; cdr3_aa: CASRNSANTEAFF
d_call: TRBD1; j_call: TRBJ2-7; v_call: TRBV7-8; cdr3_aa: CASWTGYEQYF
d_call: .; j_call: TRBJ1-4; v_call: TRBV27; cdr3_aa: CASSWGGKLFF